These 14 T cell receptor beta chains share one sample of origin, sequenced in a study of shared clonotypes between healthy human individuals. It was CD45RO-negative cells, positively selected for CCR7, that made up naive CD8 cells, with terminally differentiated effector memory CD45RA+ cells excluded. Data came from immunoSEQ multiplex PCR; TCRdb stores just in-frame clones and leaves some out. The sample has nearly 2 million clones, roughly 95% seen once. Sequencing used naive CD8+ T cells sorted from blood. These receptor sequences come from a man aged 18 to 29 in good health.

The chain recombines TRBV5-1 with TRBJ2-1; no clear D. The CDR3 extends over 15 amino acids. V was cut by 0 bases and J by 0 bases, with 7 bases left in between. Germline V lookup: CDR1 SGHRS, CDR2 YFSETQ. CDR3 residues: CASSLEDSSYNEQFF. CDR3 DNA sequence: TGCGCCAGCAGCTTGGAGGATAGCTCCTACAATGAGCAGTTCTTC.

The chain links TRBV27 to TRBJ2-1; 7 bases agree with TRBD2. This CDR3 spans 13 amino acids. V lost 2 bases and J lost 9; bases outside the gene matches: 4. The germline CDR1 and CDR2 sequences are MNHEY and SMNVEV (reference sequence). The CDR3 reads CASSLGSGGEQFF. The CDR3 DNA reads as TGTGCCAGCAGTTTAGGCTCGGGGGGTGAGCAGTTCTTC.

The chain uses TRBV2 and TRBJ2-1, with TRBD2 as a possible D gene (5 bases). V gave up 2 bases and J gave up 4 bases, with 9 bases separating them. Germline lookup yields CDR1 SNHLY and CDR2 FYNNEI. The length of the CDR3 is 14 residues. CDR3 in amino acids: CASSEPGVYNEQFF. The CDR3 region has the DNA TGTGCCAGCAGTGAACCCGGGGTTTACAATGAGCAGTTCTTC.

The rearrangement links TRBV14 to TRBJ2-7; a possible D gene is TRBD2 (6 bases). The CDR3 runs to 15 residues. The germline V and J ends were trimmed by 1 base and 0 bases, with 10 bases remaining between them. Germline V gives CDR1 SGHDN, CDR2 FVKESK. CDR3 amino acids: CASSQGGTPSYEQYF. In DNA, the CDR3 is TGTGCCAGCAGCCAAGGAGGGACTCCCTCCTACGAGCAGTACTTC. The complete variable domain, with remaining parts taken from reference TRBV14 and TRBJ2-7, reads EAGVTQFPSHSVIEKGQTVTLRCDPISGHDNLYWYRRVMGKEIKFLLHFVKESKQDESGMPNNRFLAERTGGTYSTLKVQPAELEDSGVYFCASSQGGTPSYEQYFGPGTRLTVT.

J is TRBJ2-5 and V is TRBV7-9; a possible D gene is TRBD1 (6 bases). Trimming removed 3 bases at V and 0 bases at J, with 17 bases between. Germline CDR1 and CDR2: SEHNR and FQNEAQ (reference sequence). The CDR3 contains 17 residues. CDR3 amino acids: CASSFPGANLHQETQYF. The CDR3 DNA is TGTGCCAGCAGCTTTCCAGGGGCAAATCTCCACCAAGAGACCCAGTACTTC. Filled out from reference TRBV7-9 and TRBJ2-5, the complete variable domain reads DTGVSQNPRHKITKRGQNVTFRCDPISEHNRLYWYRQTLGQGPEFLTYFQNEAQLEKSRLLSDRFSAERPKGSFSTLEIQRTEQGDSAMYLCASSFPGANLHQETQYFGPGTRLLVL.

The chain links TRBV9 to TRBJ2-2; D remains unclear. There are 12 residues in the CDR3. Germline assignment: CDR1 SGDLS and CDR2 YYNGEE. The ends were cut back, 4 bases at V and 4 bases at J, with 5 bases in the middle. Here the CDR3 reads CASSMSTGELFF. CDR3 nucleotides: TGTGCCAGCAGCATGTCCACCGGGGAGCTGTTTTTT.

This clone was counted a single time. The chain couples TRBV10-3 to TRBJ1-4; D ambiguous. The CDR3 is made up of 16 amino acids. The V end was cut by 0 bases, the J end by 3 bases, with 11 bases between. The germline V gene encodes CDR1 ENHRY and CDR2 SYGVKD. CDR3 protein: CAISESTGPANEKLFF. The CDR3, as DNA: TGTGCCATCAGTGAGTCCACCGGGCCCGCTAATGAAAAACTGTTTTTT.

The V and J genes are TRBV5-1 and TRBJ1-1, with D uncertain. V shed 1 base and J shed 5 bases, with 12 bases lying between them. CDR1 SGHRS and CDR2 YFSETQ come from the germline V gene. The CDR3 contains 14 residues. CDR3 coding DNA: TGCGCCAGCAGCTTGTACGGCGTGGGGACTGAAGCTTTCTTT. Translation gives CASSLYGVGTEAFF.

The chain couples TRBV7-9 to TRBJ2-3; D not certain. V lost 2 bases and J 0 bases, leaving 15 bases between the germline ends. CDR3 size: 17 residues. The V gene's germline CDR1 is SEHNR and CDR2 FQNEAQ (reference sequence). CDR3: CASSLWNGGLSTDTQYF. DNA of the CDR3: TGTGCCAGCAGCTTATGGAATGGCGGCCTTAGCACAGATACGCAGTATTTT.

The V call is TRBV7-9, the J call TRBJ2-2, with 10 bases matching TRBD1. Trimming cost V 5 bases and J 7 bases; bases outside gene matches: 4. This CDR3 contains 14 residues. In germline, CDR1 is SEHNR, CDR2 FQNEAQ (reference sequence). For the CDR3, the DNA is TGTGCCAGCAGCAGGACAGGGGGATACGGGGAGCTGTTTTTT. It yields the protein CASSRTGGYGELFF.

The chain carries TRBV27 and TRBJ1-2, with 9 nucleotides matching TRBD1. The V gene end was trimmed by 5 bases and the J gene end by 8 bases; junction bases not matched to a gene: 9. Germline V gives CDR1 MNHEY, CDR2 SMNVEV (reference sequence). The CDR3 spans 14 residues. The CDR3 sequence is CASSQQGAMIGYTF. The CDR3 coding sequence is TGTGCCAGCAGTCAACAGGGGGCTATGATCGGCTACACCTTC.

The chain is built from TRBV27 and TRBJ1-4; TRBD1 matches at 7 bases. CDR1 is MNHEY and CDR2 is SMNVEV in the germline V gene (reference sequence). The trim removed 5 bases at V and 4 bases at J, leaving 13 bases unmatched. CDR3 size: 17 residues. The CDR3 here is CASSHHPRQGVNEKLFF. The CDR3 DNA follows: TGTGCCAGCAGTCACCACCCAAGACAGGGAGTTAATGAAAAACTGTTTTTT.

The gene calls are TRBV5-1 and TRBJ2-7, with TRBD2 matching 15 bases. Germline assignment: CDR1 SGHRS and CDR2 YFSETQ. J gave up 2 bases and V 3 bases, and 21 bases lay outside the gene matches. This CDR3 has 22 amino acids. CDR3 coding DNA: TGCGCCAGCAGCTGGAGTAGGGGTGGATCGGGACTAGCGGGAGGTGAGCCCTACGAGCAGTACTTC. Amino acid sequence: CASSWSRGGSGLAGGEPYEQYF.

This clone was detected only once. The J gene is TRBJ1-2, the V gene TRBV7-2; TRBD1 matches 7 bases. The CDR3 runs to 15 residues. With 5 bases clipped from V and 8 bases from J, the junction kept 14 bases outside the gene matches. Germline CDR1 is SGHTA and CDR2 is FQGNSA. The CDR3 region has the DNA TGTGCCAGCAGCCCGCGGACAGGATCACCGGGCGGCTACACCTTC. Encoded protein: CASSPRTGSPGGYTF.